The present T cell receptor (beta chain) was sequenced within a study of graft-versus-host responses after intestinal transplantation. The overall study: Anti-thymocyte globulin was used for induction in all recipients, who then took tacrolimus and steroids for around 3 years.

Method: immunoSEQ multiplex PCR; TCRdb's copy keeps in-frame clones and lacks some. The sample records 4,500 or so clones, roughly 30% being singletons. This clone was detected only a few times. Labeling with CFSE marked around 200,000 responder cells, which were plated with around 200,000 irradiated, violet-dye-labeled stimulator cells. Study-wide findings and caveats: Recipient bone marrow held GvH clones, some seen earlier in ileum or blood. With peak circulating GvH clone levels came an association with early post-transplant HvG declines.

Trimming stripped 7 bases from V and 4 bases from J, with 23 bases between. This CDR3 spans 17 amino acids. CDR1 and CDR2 (germline): SNHLY, FYNNEI. V is TRBV2 and J is TRBJ2-1, with D possibly matching TRBD2 (6 bases). The sequencing here drew on alloreactive CD8+ T cells from a mixed lymphocyte reaction culture, taken before transplantation. Subset specified: CFSE-low proliferating T cells sorted from roughly 6-day pre-transplant mixed lymphocyte reaction (GvH or HvG direction). This receptor was identified in a human patient who was an organ donor for intestinal transplantation. The DNA of the CDR3 is TGTGCCAGCATTCGGGCCGGTAGCGGACCAGGTTACAATGAGCAGTTCTTC. Protein sequence: CASIRAGSGPGYNEQFF.